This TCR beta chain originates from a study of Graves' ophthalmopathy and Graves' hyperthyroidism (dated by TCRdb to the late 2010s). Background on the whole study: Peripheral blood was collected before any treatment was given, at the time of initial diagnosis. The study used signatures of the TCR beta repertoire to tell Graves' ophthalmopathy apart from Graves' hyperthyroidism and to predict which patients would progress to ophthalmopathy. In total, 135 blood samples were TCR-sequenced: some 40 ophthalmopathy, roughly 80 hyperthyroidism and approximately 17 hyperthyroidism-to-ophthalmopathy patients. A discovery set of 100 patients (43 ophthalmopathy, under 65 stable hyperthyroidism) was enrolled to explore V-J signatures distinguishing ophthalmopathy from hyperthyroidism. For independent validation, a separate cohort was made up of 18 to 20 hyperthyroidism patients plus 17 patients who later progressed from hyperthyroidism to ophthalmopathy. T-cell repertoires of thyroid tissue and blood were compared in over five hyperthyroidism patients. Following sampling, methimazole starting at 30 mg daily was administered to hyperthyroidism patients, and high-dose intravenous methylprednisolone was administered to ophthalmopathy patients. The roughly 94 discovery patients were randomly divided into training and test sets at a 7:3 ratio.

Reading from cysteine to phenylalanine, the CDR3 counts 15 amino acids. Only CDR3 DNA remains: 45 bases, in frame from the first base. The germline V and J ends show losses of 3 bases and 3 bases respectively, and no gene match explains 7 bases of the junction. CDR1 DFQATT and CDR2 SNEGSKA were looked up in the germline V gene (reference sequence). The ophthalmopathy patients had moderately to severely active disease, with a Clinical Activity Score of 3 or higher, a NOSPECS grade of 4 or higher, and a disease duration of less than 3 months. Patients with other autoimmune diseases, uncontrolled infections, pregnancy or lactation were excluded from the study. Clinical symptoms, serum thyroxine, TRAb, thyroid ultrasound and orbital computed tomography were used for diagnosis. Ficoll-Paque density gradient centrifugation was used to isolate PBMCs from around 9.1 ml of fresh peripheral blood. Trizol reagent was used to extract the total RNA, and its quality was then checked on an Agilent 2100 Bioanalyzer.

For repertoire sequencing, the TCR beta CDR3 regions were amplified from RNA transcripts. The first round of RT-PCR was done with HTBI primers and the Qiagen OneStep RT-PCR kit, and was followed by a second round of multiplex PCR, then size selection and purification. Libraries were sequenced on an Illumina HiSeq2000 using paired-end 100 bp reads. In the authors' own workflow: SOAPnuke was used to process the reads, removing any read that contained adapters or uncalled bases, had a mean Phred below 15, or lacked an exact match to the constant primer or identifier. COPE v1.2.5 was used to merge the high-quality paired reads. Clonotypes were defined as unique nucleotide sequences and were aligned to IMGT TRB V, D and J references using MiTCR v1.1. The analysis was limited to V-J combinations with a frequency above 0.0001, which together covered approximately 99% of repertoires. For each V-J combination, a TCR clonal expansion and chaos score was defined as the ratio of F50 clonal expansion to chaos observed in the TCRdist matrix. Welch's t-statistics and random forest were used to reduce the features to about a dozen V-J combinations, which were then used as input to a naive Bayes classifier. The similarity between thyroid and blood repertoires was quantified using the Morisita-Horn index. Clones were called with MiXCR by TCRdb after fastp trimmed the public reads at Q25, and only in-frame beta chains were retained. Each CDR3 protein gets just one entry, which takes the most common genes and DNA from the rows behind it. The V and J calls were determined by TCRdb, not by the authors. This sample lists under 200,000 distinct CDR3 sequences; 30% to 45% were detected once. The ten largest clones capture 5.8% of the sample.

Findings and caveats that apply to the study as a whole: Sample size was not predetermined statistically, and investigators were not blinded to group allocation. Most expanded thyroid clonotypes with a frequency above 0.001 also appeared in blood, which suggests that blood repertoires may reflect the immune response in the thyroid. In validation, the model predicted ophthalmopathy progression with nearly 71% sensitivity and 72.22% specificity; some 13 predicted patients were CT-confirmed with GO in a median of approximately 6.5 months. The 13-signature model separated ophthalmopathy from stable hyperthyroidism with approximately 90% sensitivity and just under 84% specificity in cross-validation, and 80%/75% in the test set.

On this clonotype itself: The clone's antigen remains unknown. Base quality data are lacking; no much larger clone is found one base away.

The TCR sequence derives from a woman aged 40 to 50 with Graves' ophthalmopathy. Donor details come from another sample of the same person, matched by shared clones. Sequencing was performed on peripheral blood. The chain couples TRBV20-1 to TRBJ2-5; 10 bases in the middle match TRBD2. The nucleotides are TGCAGTGCTAGCAGAGCGGGAGGGATCGAAGAGACCCAGTACTTC. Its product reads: CSASRAGGIEETQYF.